The present entry profiles one TCR beta chain with its context. Its specificity is unknown. This record comes from a study of OX40 agonist ivuxolimab in advanced cancers. About the study: Hepatocellular carcinoma, melanoma, renal cell or head and neck cancer was diagnosed in the dose-escalation patients.

The protocol was immunoSEQ multiplex PCR, while the TCRdb copy is restricted to in-frame clones and leaves out a portion. The sample includes roughly 62,000 clones, roughly 82% seen only once; the top ten take about 2.7%. The CDR3 sequence is 14 residues long. Germline V gene data show CDR1 as ENHRY and CDR2 as SYGVKD. Trimming removed 10 bases from V and 0 bases from J; junction bases left unmatched: 7. Broader study findings: Antigen specificity was not determined for the expanded peripheral T cells. Clonal expansion in partial responders at 0.1-3.0 mg/kg ranked among the lowest.

The chain employs TRBV10-3 and TRBJ2-5, with 8 bases aligning to TRBD1. This material consisted of CD4+ or CD8+ T cells sorted from blood, taken in a trial of the OX40 agonist ivuxolimab. The source of this sequence is an adult with an advanced solid tumor such as melanoma, head and neck, liver or kidney cancer. CDR3 sequence (DNA): TGTGCCACCAAGGACAGGGAAGACCAAGAGACCCAGTACTTC. The encoded protein is CATKDREDQETQYF.